A selection of T cell receptor beta chains follows, all from one sample in a study of early T cells in non-severe SARS-CoV-2 infection. One entry per CDR3 protein results from TCRdb running MiXCR on the 5' RACE reads. This sample has just under 65,000 distinct CDR3 sequences, with approximately 6% found just once. The starting material was whole blood, obtained at baseline. These receptors were taken from an adult who was a healthcare worker with PCR-confirmed SARS-CoV-2 infection or an uninfected control (not recorded which). CDR3s leave out the opening cysteine and the closing phenylalanine or tryptophan. A D gene is named only where the DNA matches it firmly. Clone size is stated in some rows and not others, as once, few, many or a class when expanded.

cdr3_aa: ATSRDEKGTEAF; d_call: -; clone_size: many; j_call: TRBJ1-1; v_call: TRBV15; cdr3_length: 12
cdr3_aa: SASSGATDTQY; d_call: TRBD2; clone_size: many; j_call: TRBJ2-3; v_call: TRBV20-1; cdr3_length: 11
cdr3_aa: ASSPSSGRRNEQF; d_call: TRBD2; clone_size: -; j_call: TRBJ2-1; v_call: TRBV7-9; cdr3_length: 13
cdr3_aa: ASTNIGEQY; d_call: -; clone_size: many; j_call: TRBJ2-7; v_call: TRBV6-2/TRBV6-3; cdr3_length: 9
cdr3_aa: ASSLDSTDTQY; d_call: -; clone_size: many; j_call: TRBJ2-3; v_call: TRBV12-3/TRBV12-4; cdr3_length: 11
cdr3_aa: ASSPQQTYNEQF; d_call: -; clone_size: many; j_call: TRBJ2-1; v_call: TRBV18; cdr3_length: 12
cdr3_aa: ASSPRDYEQY; d_call: -; clone_size: many; j_call: TRBJ2-7; v_call: TRBV6-2/TRBV6-3; cdr3_length: 10
cdr3_aa: ATAPFISGQGVIHQETQY; d_call: TRBD1; clone_size: many; j_call: TRBJ2-5; v_call: TRBV28; cdr3_length: 18
cdr3_aa: ASSTDRGRGETQY; d_call: TRBD1; clone_size: many; j_call: TRBJ2-5; v_call: TRBV7-2; cdr3_length: 13
cdr3_aa: ATSASQGREQF; d_call: -; clone_size: many; j_call: TRBJ2-1; v_call: TRBV24-1; cdr3_length: 11
cdr3_aa: SARDWGDTQY; d_call: -; clone_size: -; j_call: TRBJ2-3; v_call: TRBV20-1; cdr3_length: 10
cdr3_aa: ASSYEGNSNQPQH; d_call: -; clone_size: many; j_call: TRBJ1-5; v_call: TRBV6-2/TRBV6-3; cdr3_length: 13
cdr3_aa: ASSQTNAGQGGRMNTEAF; d_call: TRBD1; clone_size: once; j_call: TRBJ1-1; v_call: TRBV4-1; cdr3_length: 18
cdr3_aa: SAPTGLGTEAF; d_call: -; clone_size: many; j_call: TRBJ1-1; v_call: TRBV20-1; cdr3_length: 11
cdr3_aa: ASSPRRQETQY; d_call: -; clone_size: -; j_call: TRBJ2-5; v_call: TRBV7-6; cdr3_length: 11
cdr3_aa: ATFPREGTEAF; d_call: -; clone_size: many; j_call: TRBJ1-1; v_call: TRBV6-5; cdr3_length: 11
cdr3_aa: SPLGGGRYNSPLH; d_call: -; clone_size: few; j_call: TRBJ1-6; v_call: TRBV20-1; cdr3_length: 13
cdr3_aa: ASSSPSGTDTQY; d_call: -; clone_size: -; j_call: TRBJ2-3; v_call: TRBV5-5; cdr3_length: 12
cdr3_aa: ASSLATTGEETQY; d_call: -; clone_size: many; j_call: TRBJ2-5; v_call: TRBV28; cdr3_length: 13
cdr3_aa: ATSDPRGAGNEQY; d_call: -; clone_size: many; j_call: TRBJ2-7; v_call: TRBV24-1; cdr3_length: 13
cdr3_aa: ASSRAGGANTEAF; d_call: -; clone_size: -; j_call: TRBJ1-1; v_call: TRBV3-1; cdr3_length: 13
cdr3_aa: ASSDLAPDTQY; d_call: -; clone_size: -; j_call: TRBJ2-3; v_call: TRBV2; cdr3_length: 11
cdr3_aa: ASSQTRDHYNEQF; d_call: -; clone_size: many; j_call: TRBJ2-1; v_call: TRBV12-3/TRBV12-4; cdr3_length: 13
cdr3_aa: ASSARREGTGNQPQH; d_call: -; clone_size: many; j_call: TRBJ1-5; v_call: TRBV6-2/TRBV6-3; cdr3_length: 15
cdr3_aa: ASSVEVRDYEQY; d_call: -; clone_size: many; j_call: TRBJ2-7; v_call: TRBV9; cdr3_length: 12
cdr3_aa: ASSEWGTGGYSNQPQH; d_call: -; clone_size: many; j_call: TRBJ1-5; v_call: TRBV6-1; cdr3_length: 16
cdr3_aa: ASSLDQSSTDTQY; d_call: -; clone_size: few; j_call: TRBJ2-3; v_call: TRBV7-7; cdr3_length: 13
cdr3_aa: ASSLSMGQGPFGEQY; d_call: TRBD1; clone_size: few; j_call: TRBJ2-7; v_call: TRBV27; cdr3_length: 15
cdr3_aa: ASSDHLGVNYGYT; d_call: -; clone_size: many; j_call: TRBJ1-2; v_call: TRBV6-6; cdr3_length: 13
cdr3_aa: ASSYSFGPSEQY; d_call: -; clone_size: many; j_call: TRBJ2-7; v_call: TRBV6-5; cdr3_length: 12
cdr3_aa: ASSPGLVSNEQF; d_call: TRBD2; clone_size: -; j_call: TRBJ2-1; v_call: TRBV5-1; cdr3_length: 12
cdr3_aa: ASSQEGQAKNIQY; d_call: -; clone_size: few; j_call: TRBJ2-4; v_call: TRBV28; cdr3_length: 13
cdr3_aa: SATTGVNTEAF; d_call: -; clone_size: many; j_call: TRBJ1-1; v_call: TRBV20-1; cdr3_length: 11
cdr3_aa: ASTRGGSSYEQY; d_call: -; clone_size: -; j_call: TRBJ2-7; v_call: TRBV19; cdr3_length: 12
cdr3_aa: ASSEVTGNTIY; d_call: -; clone_size: -; j_call: TRBJ1-3; v_call: TRBV28; cdr3_length: 11
cdr3_aa: ASSSEGYEQY; d_call: -; clone_size: many; j_call: TRBJ2-7; v_call: TRBV7-6; cdr3_length: 10
cdr3_aa: ASSPGQGTRTAYEQY; d_call: TRBD1; clone_size: few; j_call: TRBJ2-7; v_call: TRBV18; cdr3_length: 15
cdr3_aa: ASSPPTRLVLDEQF; d_call: -; clone_size: -; j_call: TRBJ2-1; v_call: TRBV3-1; cdr3_length: 14
cdr3_aa: ASSFAPLYQETQY; d_call: -; clone_size: few; j_call: TRBJ2-5; v_call: TRBV28; cdr3_length: 13
cdr3_aa: ASTPYRFGSYNEQF; d_call: -; clone_size: many; j_call: TRBJ2-1; v_call: TRBV7-8; cdr3_length: 14
cdr3_aa: ASSQGGFNGYT; d_call: TRBD1; clone_size: few; j_call: TRBJ1-2; v_call: TRBV6-5; cdr3_length: 11